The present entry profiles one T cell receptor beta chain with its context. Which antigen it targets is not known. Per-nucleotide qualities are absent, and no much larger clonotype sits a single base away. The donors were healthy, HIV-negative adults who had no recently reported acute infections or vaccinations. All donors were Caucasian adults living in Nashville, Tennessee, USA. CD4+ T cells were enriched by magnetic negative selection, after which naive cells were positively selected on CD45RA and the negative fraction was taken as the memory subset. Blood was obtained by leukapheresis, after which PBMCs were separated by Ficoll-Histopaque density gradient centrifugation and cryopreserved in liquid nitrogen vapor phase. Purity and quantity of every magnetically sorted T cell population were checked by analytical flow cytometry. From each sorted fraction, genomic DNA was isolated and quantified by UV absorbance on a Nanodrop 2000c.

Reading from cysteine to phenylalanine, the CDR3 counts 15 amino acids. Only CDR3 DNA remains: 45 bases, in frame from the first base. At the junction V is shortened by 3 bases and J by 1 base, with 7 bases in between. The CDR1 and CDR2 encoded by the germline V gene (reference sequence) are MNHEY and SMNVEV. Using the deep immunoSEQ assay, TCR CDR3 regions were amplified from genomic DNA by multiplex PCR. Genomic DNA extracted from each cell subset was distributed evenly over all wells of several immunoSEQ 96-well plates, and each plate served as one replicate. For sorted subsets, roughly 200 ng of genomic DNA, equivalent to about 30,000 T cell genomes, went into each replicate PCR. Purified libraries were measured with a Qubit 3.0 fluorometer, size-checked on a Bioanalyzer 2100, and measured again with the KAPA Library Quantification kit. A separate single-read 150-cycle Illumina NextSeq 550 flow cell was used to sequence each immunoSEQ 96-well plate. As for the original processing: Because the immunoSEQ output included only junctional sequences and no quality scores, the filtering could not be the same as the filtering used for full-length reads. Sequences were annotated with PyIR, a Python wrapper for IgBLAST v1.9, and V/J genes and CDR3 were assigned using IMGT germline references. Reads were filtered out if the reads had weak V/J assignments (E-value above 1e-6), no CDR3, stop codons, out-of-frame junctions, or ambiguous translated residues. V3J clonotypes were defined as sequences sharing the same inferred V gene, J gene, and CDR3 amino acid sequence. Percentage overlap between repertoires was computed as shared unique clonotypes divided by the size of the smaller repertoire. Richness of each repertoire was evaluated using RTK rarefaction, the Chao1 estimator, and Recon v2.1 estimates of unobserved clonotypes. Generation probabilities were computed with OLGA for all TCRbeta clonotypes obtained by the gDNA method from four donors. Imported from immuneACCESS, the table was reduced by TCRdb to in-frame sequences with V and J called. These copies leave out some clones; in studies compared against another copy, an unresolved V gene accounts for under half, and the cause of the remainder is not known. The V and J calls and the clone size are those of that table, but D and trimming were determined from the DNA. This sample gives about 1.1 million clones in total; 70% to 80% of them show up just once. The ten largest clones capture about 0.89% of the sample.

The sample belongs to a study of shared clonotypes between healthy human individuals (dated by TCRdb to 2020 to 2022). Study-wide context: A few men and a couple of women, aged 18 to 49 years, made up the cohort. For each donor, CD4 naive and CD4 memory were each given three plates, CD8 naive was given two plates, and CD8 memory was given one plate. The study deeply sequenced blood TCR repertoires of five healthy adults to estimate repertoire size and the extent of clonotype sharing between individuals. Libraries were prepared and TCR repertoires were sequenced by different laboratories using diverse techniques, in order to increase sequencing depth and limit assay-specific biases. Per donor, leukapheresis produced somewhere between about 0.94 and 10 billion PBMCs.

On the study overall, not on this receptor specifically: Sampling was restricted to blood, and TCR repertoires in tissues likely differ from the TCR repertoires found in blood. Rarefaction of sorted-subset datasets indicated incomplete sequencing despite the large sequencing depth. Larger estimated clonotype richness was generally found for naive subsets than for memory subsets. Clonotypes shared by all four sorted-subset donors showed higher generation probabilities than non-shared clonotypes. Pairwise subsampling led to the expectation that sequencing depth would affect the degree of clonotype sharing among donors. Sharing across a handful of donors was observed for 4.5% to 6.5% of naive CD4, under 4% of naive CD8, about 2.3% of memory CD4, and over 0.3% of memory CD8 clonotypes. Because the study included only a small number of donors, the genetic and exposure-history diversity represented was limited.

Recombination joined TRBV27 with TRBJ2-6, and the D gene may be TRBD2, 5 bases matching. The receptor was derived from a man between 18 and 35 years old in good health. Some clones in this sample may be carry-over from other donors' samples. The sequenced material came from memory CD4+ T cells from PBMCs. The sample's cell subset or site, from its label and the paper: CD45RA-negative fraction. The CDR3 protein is CASSFRGSGANVLTF. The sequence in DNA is TGTGCCAGCAGTTTCCGCGGGTCTGGGGCCAACGTCCTGACTTTC. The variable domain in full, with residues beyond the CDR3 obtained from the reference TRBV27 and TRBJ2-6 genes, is EAQVTQNPRYLITVTGKKLTVTCSQNMNHEYMSWYRQDPGLGLRQIYYSMNVEVTDKGDVPEGYKVSRKEKRNFPLILESPSPNQTSLYFCASSFRGSGANVLTFGAGSRLTVL.